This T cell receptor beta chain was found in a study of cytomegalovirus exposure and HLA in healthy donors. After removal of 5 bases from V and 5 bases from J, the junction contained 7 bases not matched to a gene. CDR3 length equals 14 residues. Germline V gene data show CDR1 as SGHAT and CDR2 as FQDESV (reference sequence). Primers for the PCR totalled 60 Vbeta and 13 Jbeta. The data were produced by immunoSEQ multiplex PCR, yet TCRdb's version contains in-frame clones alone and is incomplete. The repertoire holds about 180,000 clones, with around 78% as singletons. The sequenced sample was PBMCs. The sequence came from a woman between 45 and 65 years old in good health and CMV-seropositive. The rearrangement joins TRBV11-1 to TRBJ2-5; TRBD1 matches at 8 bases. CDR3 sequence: CASSNGQGWETQYF. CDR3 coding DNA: TGTGCCAGCAGCAATGGACAGGGCTGGGAGACCCAGTACTTC.